This T cell receptor (beta chain) is from a study of T cells and Merkel cell carcinoma outcomes (dated by TCRdb to about 2020). With respect to the entire study: The study examined the tumor T-cell repertoire together with T-cell density as predictors of clinical outcome in patients with Merkel cell carcinoma. Paper-wide results and their limitations: Clinical outcomes in Merkel cell carcinoma patients were reported to be predicted by T-cell repertoire features combined with T-cell density.

Including the terminal cysteine and phenylalanine, the CDR3 comprises 13 residues. This entry keeps only the CDR3 DNA: 39 bases, framed from base 1. The germline V gene sets CDR1 to SQVTM and CDR2 to ANQGSEA. V ends up 3 bases short and J 5 bases short, with an unmatched junction base count of 5. Samples were obtained from patients with Merkel cell carcinoma. The protocol used for the library was the immunoSEQ multiplex PCR assay. In TCRdb, the immuneACCESS table is reduced to in-frame sequences with V and J assigned. These tables do not hold every clone; where another copy was compared, an unresolved V gene accounts for under half, and the others remain unexplained. For this sample the table gives about 19,000 clones, of which almost 85% were detected only once. 3.1% of the sample belongs to the ten largest clones. Only one count was recorded for this clone. The antigen it recognizes is unknown. No per-base quality is available; no much larger clone lies one base away.

The chain is encoded by TRBV29-1 joined to TRBJ1-1; 8 central bases correspond to TRBD1. This sequence originates from a human donor with Merkel cell carcinoma. Input material: tumor tissue from Merkel cell carcinoma. The sequenced DNA is TGCAGCGTTGATGGACAGGGAGTAACTGAAGCTTTCTTT. This encodes CSVDGQGVTEAFF. The reference TRBV29-1 and TRBJ1-1 proteins fill in what lies around the CDR3, so the full variable domain reads SAVISQKPSRDICQRGTSLTIQCQVDSQVTMMFWYRQQPGQSLTLIATANQGSEATYESGFVIDKFPISRPNLTFSTLTVSNMSPEDSSIYLCSVDGQGVTEAFFGQGTRLTVV.